These T cell receptor beta chains were read from a single sample in a study of shared clonotypes between healthy human individuals. This table comes from immunoSEQ multiplex PCR, and its TCRdb copy is limited to in-frame clones, with some not included. The sample has about 1,500,000 clones, around 97% seen once. Sequenced material: naive CD4+ T cells sorted from blood. The receptor set was obtained from a man aged 25 to 40 in good health. The CDR3 runs from the conserved cysteine through the conserved F or W. Fields, in order: D gene, J gene, V gene, clone size, CDR3 DNA, CDR3 protein. A D gene is named only where the DNA matches it firmly. Size is stated for part of the rows, as once, few or many counts, or as a class when the clone is expanded.

>TRBD1|TRBJ2-5|TRBV6-4|once
TGTGCCAGCAGTAAGGACAGGGGAGAGACCCAGTACTTC
CASSKDRGETQYF
>TRBD1|TRBJ2-7|TRBV4-3|.
TGCGCCAGCAGCCAAGTTGGCAGGGGGCTACGAGAGCAGTACTTC
CASSQVGRGLREQYF
>.|TRBJ2-3|TRBV19|once
TGTGCCAGTTCCAGGGGGGAGGGCCCGTATACGCAGTATTTT
CASSRGEGPYTQYF
>TRBD1|TRBJ1-2|TRBV5-4|.
TGTGCCAGCAGCTTGGCAGGGGACAGGGGGAACTATGGCTACACCTTC
CASSLAGDRGNYGYTF
>TRBD1|TRBJ2-2|TRBV2|.
TGTGCCAGCAGTGGATTAGGGACAGGGACGAACACCGGGGAGCTGTTTTTT
CASSGLGTGTNTGELFF
>.|TRBJ1-3|TRBV30|.
TGTGCCTGGAGTGTACACTCCACCTCTGGAAACACCATATATTTT
CAWSVHSTSGNTIYF
>.|TRBJ2-1|TRBV7-9|.
TGTGCCAGCAGTTTAAAGTCTGAGCAGTTCTTC
CASSLKSEQFF
>.|TRBJ2-1|TRBV2|.
TGTGCCAGCAGTGAAGCTGGGATTATCTACAATGAGCAGTTCTTC
CASSEAGIIYNEQFF
>.|TRBJ1-5|TRBV9|.
TGTGCCAGCAGCGTAGGAGGGGCTAGCAATCAGCCCCAGCATTTT
CASSVGGASNQPQHF
>.|TRBJ2-5|TRBV19|.
TGTGCCAGTAGTGGGGCAGGTGGGACCCAGTACTTC
CASSGAGGTQYF
>.|TRBJ2-6|TRBV18|.
TGTGCCAGCTCGCCAGAACCTGGGGCCAACGTCCTGACTTTC
CASSPEPGANVLTF
>TRBD2|TRBJ2-1|TRBV2|.
TGTGCCAGCAGTGAAGGACTAGCGGTATACAATGAGCAGTTCTTC
CASSEGLAVYNEQFF
>TRBD2|TRBJ2-3|TRBV18|.
TGTGCCAGCTCACCAAGACTAGCGGGAAGCACAGATACGCAGTATTTT
CASSPRLAGSTDTQYF
>TRBD2|TRBJ2-3|TRBV5-4|.
TGTGCCAGCCACCAGCGGGACCAAGCTAGCACAGATACGCAGTATTTT
CASHQRDQASTDTQYF
>.|TRBJ2-7|TRBV5-6|.
TGTGCCAGCAGCTTAAGCCTTCTGGGGGTTTACGAGCAGTACTTC
CASSLSLLGVYEQYF
>TRBD1|TRBJ1-2|TRBV28|.
TGTGCCAGCAGTCCAGTCAGGGGGGGTGGCTACACCTTC
CASSPVRGGGYTF
>TRBD1|TRBJ2-2|TRBV6-1|once
TGTGCCAGCAACCGGGACAGAGGGGTCGGCGGGGAGCTGTTTTTT
CASNRDRGVGGELFF
>.|TRBJ1-5|TRBV19|.
TGTGCCAGCAAAGAGGGGCGAAGGGCCTATCAGCCCCAGCATTTT
CASKEGRRAYQPQHF
>TRBD1|TRBJ2-7|TRBV5-4|.
TGTGCCAGCAGCCACCGGGACAGTGGGTTTTACGAGCAGTACTTC
CASSHRDSGFYEQYF
>.|TRBJ2-7|TRBV27|once
TGTGCCAGCAGCTGGGGCAGAGCCTACGAGCAGTACTTC
CASSWGRAYEQYF
>.|TRBJ2-5|TRBV6-1|once
TGTGCCAGCACCGGCCAGCCTGAAGAGACCCAGTACTTC
CASTGQPEETQYF
>TRBD1|TRBJ1-4|TRBV2|.
TGTGCCAGCAGCGCCCAGGGGGGGGATGAAAAACTGTTTTTT
CASSAQGGDEKLFF
>TRBD2|TRBJ2-7|TRBV7-8|.
TGTGCCAGCAGCTTAGTTCAGGTAGCTAGCGGGGGCTCCTACGAGCAGTACTTC
CASSLVQVASGGSYEQYF
>.|TRBJ2-1|TRBV6-5|.
TGTGCCAGCAGGGATTACAATGAGCAGTTCTTC
CASRDYNEQFF
>.|TRBJ1-1|TRBV28|.
TGTGCCAGCAGTTTAAAAATCGGGGTCGAAGCTTTCTTT
CASSLKIGVEAFF
>TRBD1|TRBJ1-5|TRBV28|.
TGTGCCAGCAGTTTAGGCAGACAGGGACCTAATCAGCCCCAGCATTTT
CASSLGRQGPNQPQHF